A selection of T cell receptor beta chains follows, all from one sample in a study of blood T cell repertoires in COVID-19. Clones were sequenced by immunoSEQ multiplex PCR, and TCRdb holds only the in-frame ones, with some missing. The table lists approximately 200,000 clones, roughly 94% of them singletons. Sequencing was done on a sample of peripheral blood. Receptors were obtained from a young man with COVID-19, enrolled during active disease. The CDR3 runs from the conserved cysteine through the conserved F or W. The order of the fields is D gene, V gene, J gene, CDR3 protein. A D gene is named only where the DNA matches it firmly.

d_gene: .; v_gene: TRBV21-1; j_gene: TRBJ2-5; CDR3aa: CASSQDRDKETQYF
d_gene: TRBD1; v_gene: TRBV2; j_gene: TRBJ1-1; CDR3aa: CATNDQGAGGEAFF
d_gene: TRBD1; v_gene: TRBV5-4; j_gene: TRBJ2-7; CDR3aa: CASRSQGASREQYF
d_gene: TRBD2; v_gene: TRBV2; j_gene: TRBJ2-5; CDR3aa: CASSGPASGQETQYF
d_gene: .; v_gene: TRBV14; j_gene: TRBJ2-7; CDR3aa: CASSPFPGVSDGDEQYF
d_gene: TRBD2; v_gene: TRBV25-1; j_gene: TRBJ2-2; CDR3aa: CASSPGLAGGPGGELFF
d_gene: TRBD2; v_gene: TRBV2; j_gene: TRBJ2-7; CDR3aa: CASRIAGGGEQYF
d_gene: .; v_gene: TRBV29-1; j_gene: TRBJ1-2; CDR3aa: CSVEEVRDYGYTF
d_gene: .; v_gene: TRBV2; j_gene: TRBJ1-1; CDR3aa: CATKNGGDPVTTEAFF
d_gene: .; v_gene: TRBV19; j_gene: TRBJ2-7; CDR3aa: CASSWEGGPIPYEQYF
d_gene: .; v_gene: TRBV7-2; j_gene: TRBJ1-5; CDR3aa: CASSLNRVGNQPQHF
d_gene: TRBD1; v_gene: TRBV19; j_gene: TRBJ1-2; CDR3aa: CASSGTGGATSYTF
d_gene: .; v_gene: TRBV5-1; j_gene: TRBJ1-1; CDR3aa: CASSGQTNTEAFF
d_gene: .; v_gene: TRBV20-1; j_gene: TRBJ1-2; CDR3aa: CSASYRTNYGYTF
d_gene: .; v_gene: TRBV6-1; j_gene: TRBJ2-7; CDR3aa: CASSDRFGRNPTYEQYF
d_gene: .; v_gene: TRBV25-1; j_gene: TRBJ2-3; CDR3aa: CAGRTGGDTQYF
d_gene: .; v_gene: TRBV5-1; j_gene: TRBJ2-5; CDR3aa: CASSSPDTSYQETQYF
d_gene: TRBD1; v_gene: TRBV18; j_gene: TRBJ2-7; CDR3aa: CASSPPSGQGFYEQYF